This T cell receptor beta chain was identified in a study of T-cell reconstitution after alpha-beta-depleted transplantation in children. Study-level findings and limits: It was newly produced T cells that mostly accounted for T-cell counts and diversity one year after transplant.

This clonotype was found a few times. Its antigen is not identified. V was cut by 6 bases and J by 4 bases, with 17 bases left in between. Germline CDR1 and CDR2: SNHLY and FYNNEI. This CDR3 contains 15 residues. Preparation of the TCRbeta library was carried out with unique molecular identifiers. MiXCR, run by TCRdb on the PCR reads, gives a single entry per CDR3 protein. The table has about a million distinct CDR3 sequences, under 30% seen once. The J gene is TRBJ2-3, the V gene TRBV2; D may be TRBD1 (5 bases). This clonotype was obtained from a boy under two years old who had a stem cell transplant for SCID, so the T cells may come from the graft donor. The sample here was PBMCs, mostly from graft donor cells, taken 360 days after TCRalphabeta/CD19-depleted stem cell transplant. CDR3 nucleotides: TGTGCCAGCAGGGGGCAGGGAAGGTTTCCAGATACGCAGTATTTT. This gives the protein CASRGQGRFPDTQYF.